The T cell receptor (beta chain) under discussion was sequenced for a study of blood T cell repertoires in COVID-19. This CDR3 is 15 amino acids long. The germline CDR1 and CDR2 sequences are WNHNN and SYGVQD (reference sequence). V lost 3 bases to trimming and J lost 2 bases; unmatched junction nucleotides: 3. Clones were sequenced by immunoSEQ multiplex PCR, and TCRdb holds only the in-frame ones, with some missing. The table records about 150,000 clones, roughly 85% of them present only once. This clone was found once. The gene calls are TRBV10-1 and TRBJ2-2, with 7 nucleotides matching TRBD2. The sequence derives from a human donor in a cohort sampled during active COVID-19. Sequences were obtained from peripheral blood. CDR3 protein: CASSDGDYNTGELFF. CDR3 sequence (DNA): TGCGCCAGCAGTGATGGGGACTATAACACCGGGGAGCTGTTTTTT.